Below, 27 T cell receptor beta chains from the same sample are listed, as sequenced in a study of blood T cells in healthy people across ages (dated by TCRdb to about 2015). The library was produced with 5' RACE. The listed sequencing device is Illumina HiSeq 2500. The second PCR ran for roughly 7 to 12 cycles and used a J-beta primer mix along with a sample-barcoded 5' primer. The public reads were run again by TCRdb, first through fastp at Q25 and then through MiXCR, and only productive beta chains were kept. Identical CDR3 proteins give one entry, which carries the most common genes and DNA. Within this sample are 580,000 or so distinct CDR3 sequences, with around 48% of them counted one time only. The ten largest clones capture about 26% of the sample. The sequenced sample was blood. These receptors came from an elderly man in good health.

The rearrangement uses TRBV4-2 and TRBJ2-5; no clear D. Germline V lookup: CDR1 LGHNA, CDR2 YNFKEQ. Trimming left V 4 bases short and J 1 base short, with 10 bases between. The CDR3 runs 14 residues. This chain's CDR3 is CASSRTGSQETQYF. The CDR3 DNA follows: TGTGCCAGCAGCCGAACTGGGTCCCAAGAGACCCAGTACTTC.

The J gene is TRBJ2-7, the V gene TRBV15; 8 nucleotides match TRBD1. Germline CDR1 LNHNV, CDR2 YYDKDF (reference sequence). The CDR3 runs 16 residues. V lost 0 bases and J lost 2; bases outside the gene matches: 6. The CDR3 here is CATSREVGTGAYEQYF. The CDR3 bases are TGTGCCACCAGCAGAGAAGTCGGGACAGGAGCCTACGAGCAGTACTTC.

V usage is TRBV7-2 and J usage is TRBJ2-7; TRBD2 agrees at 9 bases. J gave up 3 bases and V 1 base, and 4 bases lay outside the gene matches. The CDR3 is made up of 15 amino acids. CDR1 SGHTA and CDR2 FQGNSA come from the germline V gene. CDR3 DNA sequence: TGTGCCAGCAGCTTAGGTGGTAGCGGGGGCTACGAGCAGTACTTC. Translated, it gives CASSLGGSGGYEQYF.

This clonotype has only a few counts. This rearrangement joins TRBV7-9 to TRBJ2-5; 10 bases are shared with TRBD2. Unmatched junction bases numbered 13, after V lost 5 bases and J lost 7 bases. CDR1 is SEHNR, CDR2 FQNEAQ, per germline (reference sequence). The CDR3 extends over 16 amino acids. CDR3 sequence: CASSRQASGRHGTQYF. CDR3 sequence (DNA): TGTGCCAGCAGCCGTCAGGCTAGCGGGAGACACGGGACCCAGTACTTC.

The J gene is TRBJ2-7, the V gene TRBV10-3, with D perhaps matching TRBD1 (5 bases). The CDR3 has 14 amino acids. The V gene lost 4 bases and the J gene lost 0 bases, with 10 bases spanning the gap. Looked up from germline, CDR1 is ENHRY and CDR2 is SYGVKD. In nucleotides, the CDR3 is TGTGCCATCAGTGGGCAGGGAAGCTCCTACGAGCAGTACTTC. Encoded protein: CAISGQGSSYEQYF.

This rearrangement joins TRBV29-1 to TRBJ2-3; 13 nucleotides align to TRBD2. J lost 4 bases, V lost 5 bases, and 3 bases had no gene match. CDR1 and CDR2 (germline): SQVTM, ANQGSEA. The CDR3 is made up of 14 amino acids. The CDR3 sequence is CSVRTSGSSDTQYF. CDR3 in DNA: TGCAGCGTTCGGACTAGCGGGAGCTCAGATACGCAGTATTTT.

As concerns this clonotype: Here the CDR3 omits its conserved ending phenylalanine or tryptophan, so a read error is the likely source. CDR3 DNA sequence: TGCGCCAGCAGCTTGGACAGCAGGACCCAGTACATC. Amino acids: CASSLDSRTQYI. The chain recombines TRBV5-1 with TRBJ2-7; D is ambiguous. The J call may be in error: the DNA end matches TRBJ2-5 better. CDR1 and CDR2 from the germline V gene are SGHRS and YFSETQ. The CDR3 loop spans 12 amino acids.

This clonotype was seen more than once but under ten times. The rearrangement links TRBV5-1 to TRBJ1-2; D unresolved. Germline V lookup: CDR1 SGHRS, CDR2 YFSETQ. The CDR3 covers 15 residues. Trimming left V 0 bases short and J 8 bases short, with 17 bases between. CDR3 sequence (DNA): TGCGCCAGCAGCTTGGAGGCCAGGTTCGCGGGGGGCTACACCTTC. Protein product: CASSLEARFAGGYTF.

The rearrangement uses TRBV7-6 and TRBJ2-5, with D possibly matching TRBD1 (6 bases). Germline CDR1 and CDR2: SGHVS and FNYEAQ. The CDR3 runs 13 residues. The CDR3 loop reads CASTGTQKETQYF. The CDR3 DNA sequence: TGTGCGTCAACCGGGACACAAAAAGAGACCCAGTACTTC.

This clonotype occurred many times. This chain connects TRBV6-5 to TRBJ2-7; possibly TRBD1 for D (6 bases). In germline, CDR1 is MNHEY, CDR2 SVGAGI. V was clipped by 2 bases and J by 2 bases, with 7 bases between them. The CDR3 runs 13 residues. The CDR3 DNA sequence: TGTGCCAGCAGTTACGACAGGACCTACGAGCAGTACTTC. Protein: CASSYDRTYEQYF.

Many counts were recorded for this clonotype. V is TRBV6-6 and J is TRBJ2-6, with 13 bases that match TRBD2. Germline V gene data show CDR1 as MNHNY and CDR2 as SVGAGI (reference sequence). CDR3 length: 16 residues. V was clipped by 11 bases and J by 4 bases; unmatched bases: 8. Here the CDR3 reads CASVLAGGRGANVLTF. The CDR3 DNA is TGTGCCTCAGTACTAGCGGGGGGGCGAGGGGCCAACGTCCTGACTTTC.

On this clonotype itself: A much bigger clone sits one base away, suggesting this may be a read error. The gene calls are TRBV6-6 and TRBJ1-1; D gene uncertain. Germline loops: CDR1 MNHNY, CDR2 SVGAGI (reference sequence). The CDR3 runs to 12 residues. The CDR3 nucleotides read TGTACCAGCAGTTACCCAGATCTGGGGGCTTTCTTT. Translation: CTSSYPDLGAFF.

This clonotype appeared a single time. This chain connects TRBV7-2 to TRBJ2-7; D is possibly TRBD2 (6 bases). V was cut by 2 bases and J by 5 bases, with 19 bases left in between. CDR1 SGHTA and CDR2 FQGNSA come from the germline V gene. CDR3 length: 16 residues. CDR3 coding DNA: TGTGCCAGCAGCTTAAATGGGAGGCCAGCGATCAACGAGCAGTACTTC. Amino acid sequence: CASSLNGRPAINEQYF. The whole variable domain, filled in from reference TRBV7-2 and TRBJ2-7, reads GAGVSQSPSNKVTEKGKDVELRCDPISGHTALYWYRQSLGQGLEFLIYFQGNSAPDKSGLPSDRFSAERTGGSVSTLTIQRTQQEDSAVYLCASSLNGRPAINEQYFGPGTRLTVT.

CDR3 residues: CASRDGLAGFNQETQYF. The CDR3 DNA reads TGCGCCAGCAGAGACGGACTAGCGGGATTTAACCAAGAGACCCAGTACTTC. The chain couples TRBV5-1 to TRBJ2-5, with TRBD2 matching over 12 bases. CDR3 length: 17 amino acids. The J segment lost 0 bases and the V segment lost 5 bases, leaving 8 bases of the junction unmatched. Germline CDR1 is SGHRS and CDR2 is YFSETQ.

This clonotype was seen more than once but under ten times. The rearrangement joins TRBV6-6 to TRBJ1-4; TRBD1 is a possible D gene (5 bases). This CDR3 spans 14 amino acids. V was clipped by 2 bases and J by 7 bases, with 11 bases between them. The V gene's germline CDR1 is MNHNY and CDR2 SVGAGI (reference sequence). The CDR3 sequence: CASSYAGRGEKLFF. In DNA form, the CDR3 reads TGTGCCAGCAGTTACGCGGGACGGGGTGAAAAACTGTTTTTT.

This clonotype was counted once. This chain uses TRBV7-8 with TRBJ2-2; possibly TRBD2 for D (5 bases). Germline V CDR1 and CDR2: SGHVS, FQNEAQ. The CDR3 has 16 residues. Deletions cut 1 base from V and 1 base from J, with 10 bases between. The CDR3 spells CASSLGEGENTGELFF. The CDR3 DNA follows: TGTGCCAGCAGCTTAGGCGAGGGAGAGAACACCGGGGAGCTGTTTTTT.

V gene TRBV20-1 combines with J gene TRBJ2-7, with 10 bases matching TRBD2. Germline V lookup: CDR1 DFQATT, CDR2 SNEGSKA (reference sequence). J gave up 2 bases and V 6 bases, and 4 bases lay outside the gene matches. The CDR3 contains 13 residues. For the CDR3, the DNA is TGCAGTGCCTCCGGGACTAGCGCCTACGAGCAGTACTTC. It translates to CSASGTSAYEQYF.

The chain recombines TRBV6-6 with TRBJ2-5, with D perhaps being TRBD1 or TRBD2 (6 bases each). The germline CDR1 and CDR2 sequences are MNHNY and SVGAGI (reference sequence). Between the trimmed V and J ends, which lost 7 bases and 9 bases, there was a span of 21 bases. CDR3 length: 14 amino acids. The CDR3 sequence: CASTVRDPGEAQYF. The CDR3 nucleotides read TGTGCCAGCACCGTACGGGACCCAGGGGAGGCCCAGTACTTC.

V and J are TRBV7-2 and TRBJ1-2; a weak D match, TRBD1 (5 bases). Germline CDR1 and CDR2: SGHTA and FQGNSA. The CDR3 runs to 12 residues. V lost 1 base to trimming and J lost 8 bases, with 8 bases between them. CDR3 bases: TGTGCCAGCAGCTTAGTGGGGGTGGGCTACACCTTC. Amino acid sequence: CASSLVGVGYTF.

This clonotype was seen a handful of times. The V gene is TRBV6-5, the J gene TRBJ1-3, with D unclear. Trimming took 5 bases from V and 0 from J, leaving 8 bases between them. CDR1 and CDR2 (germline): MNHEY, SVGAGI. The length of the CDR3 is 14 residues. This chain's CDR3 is CASSRRSSGNTIYF. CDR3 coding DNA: TGTGCCAGCAGTCGACGCAGCTCTGGAAACACCATATATTTT.

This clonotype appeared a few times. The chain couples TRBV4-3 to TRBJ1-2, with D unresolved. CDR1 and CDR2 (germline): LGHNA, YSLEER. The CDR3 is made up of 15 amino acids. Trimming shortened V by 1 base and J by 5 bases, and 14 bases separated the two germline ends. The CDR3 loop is CASSQGMTPWYGYTF. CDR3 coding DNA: TGCGCCAGCAGCCAAGGTATGACACCTTGGTATGGCTACACCTTC.

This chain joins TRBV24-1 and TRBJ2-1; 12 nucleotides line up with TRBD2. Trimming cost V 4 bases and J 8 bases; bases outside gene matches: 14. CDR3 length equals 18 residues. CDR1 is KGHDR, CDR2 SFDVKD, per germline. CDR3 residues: CATSDLSPLAGGPHEQFF. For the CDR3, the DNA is TGTGCCACCAGTGACCTTTCGCCCCTAGCGGGAGGGCCACATGAGCAGTTCTTC.

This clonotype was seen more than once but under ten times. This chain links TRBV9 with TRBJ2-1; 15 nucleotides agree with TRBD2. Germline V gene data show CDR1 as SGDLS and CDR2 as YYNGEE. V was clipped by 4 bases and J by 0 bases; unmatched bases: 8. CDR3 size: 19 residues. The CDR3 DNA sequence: TGTGCCAGCAGCCCAAGGACTAGCGGGGGGGTCAACTCCTACAATGAGCAGTTCTTC. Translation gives CASSPRTSGGVNSYNEQFF.

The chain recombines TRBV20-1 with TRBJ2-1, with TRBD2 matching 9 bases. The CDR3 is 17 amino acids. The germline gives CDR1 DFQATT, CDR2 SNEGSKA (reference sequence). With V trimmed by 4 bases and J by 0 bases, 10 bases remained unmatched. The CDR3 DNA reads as TGCAGTGCTACGGCTAGCGGGGTATTTAGCTCCTACAATGAGCAGTTCTTC. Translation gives CSATASGVFSSYNEQFF.

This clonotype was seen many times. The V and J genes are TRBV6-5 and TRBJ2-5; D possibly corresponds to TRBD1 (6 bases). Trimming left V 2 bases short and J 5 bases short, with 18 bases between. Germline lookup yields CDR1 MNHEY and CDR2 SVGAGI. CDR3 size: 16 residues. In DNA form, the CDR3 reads TGTGCCAGCAGTTACGTACAGGGACACGCTAGGGAGACCCAGTACTTC. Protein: CASSYVQGHARETQYF.

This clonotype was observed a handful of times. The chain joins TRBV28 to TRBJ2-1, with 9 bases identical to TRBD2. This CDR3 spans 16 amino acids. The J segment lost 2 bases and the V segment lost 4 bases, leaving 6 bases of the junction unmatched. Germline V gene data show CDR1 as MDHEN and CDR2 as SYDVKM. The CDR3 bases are TGTGCCAGCAGTTCTCGGACTAGCGAGACCTACAATGAGCAGTTCTTC. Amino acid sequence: CASSSRTSETYNEQFF.

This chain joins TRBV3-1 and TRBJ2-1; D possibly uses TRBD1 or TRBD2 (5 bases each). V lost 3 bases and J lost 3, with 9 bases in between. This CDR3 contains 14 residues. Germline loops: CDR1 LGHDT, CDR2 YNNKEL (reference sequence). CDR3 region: CASSHGAIYNEQFF. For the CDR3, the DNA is TGTGCCAGCAGCCACGGGGCCATCTACAATGAGCAGTTCTTC.